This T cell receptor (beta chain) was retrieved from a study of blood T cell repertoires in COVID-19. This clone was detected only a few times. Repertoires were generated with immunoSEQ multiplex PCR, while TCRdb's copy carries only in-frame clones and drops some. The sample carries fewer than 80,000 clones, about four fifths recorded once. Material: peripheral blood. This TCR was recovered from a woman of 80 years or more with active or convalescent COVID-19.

The DNA of the CDR3 is TGCGCCAGCAGCCAGCCACTAGCGGGAGGGCCTGCTGGGGAGACCCAGTACTTC. This translates into CASSQPLAGGPAGETQYF. This chain joins TRBV4-1 and TRBJ2-5; 13 positions agree with TRBD2. The CDR3 extends over 18 amino acids. With V trimmed by 3 bases and J by 5 bases, 12 bases remained unmatched. Germline lookup yields CDR1 MGHRA and CDR2 YSYEKL.